The 10 T cell receptor beta chains presented below share a single source sample, sequenced in a study of low-dose radiotherapy and immunotherapy resistance in tumors. Alpha and beta chains were covered, as first-strand cDNA relied on TRAV- and TRBV-specific primers. TCR amplification ran roughly 21 PCR cycles using constant-region and V-primer adapter primers. From the reads, TCRdb called clonotypes with MiXCR, one entry per CDR3 protein. The sample includes some 15,000 distinct CDR3 sequences, under 60% seen only once; the top ten take 3.5% to 4.5%. The receptors were sampled from a human donor with advanced metastatic prostate, ovarian, gallbladder or colorectal cancer (not recorded which). This table probably holds off-target reads from a library built for another chain.

The chain is built from TRBV20-1 and TRBJ2-2; TRBD2 matches at 8 bases. Germline CDR1 DFQATT, CDR2 SNEGSKA (reference sequence). Trimming removed 3 bases from V and 7 bases from J; junction bases left unmatched: 10. The CDR3 spans 15 residues. The CDR3, as DNA: TGCAGTGCTAGGAGGGGGACGGGGGGGGTCGGGGAGCTGTTTTTT. It translates to CSARRGTGGVGELFF.

This chain uses TRBV6-8 with TRBJ2-1; D may be TRBD1 or TRBD2 (6 bases each). This CDR3 region has 16 residues. Germline values: CDR1 MNHGY, CDR2 SAAAGT. With 6 bases removed from V and 0 bases from J, the gap between germline ends came to 15 bases. The DNA of the CDR3 is TGTGCCAGCAGAGACGCGGGACAATTCTCCTACAATGAGCAGTTCTTC. It codes for CASRDAGQFSYNEQFF.

The chain combines TRBV12-3 or TRBV12-4 with TRBJ2-1, with 9 positions matching TRBD2. The CDR3 loop spans 16 amino acids. J lost 5 bases, V lost 5 bases, and 10 bases had no gene match. The CDR3: CASSLPAGGGDNEQFF. DNA for the CDR3: TGTGCCAGCAGTCTCCCAGCGGGGGGAGGCGACAATGAGCAGTTCTTC.

The chain joins TRBV7-2 to TRBJ2-1; 12 nucleotides align to TRBD2. Trimming at V came to 5 bases and at J to 9 bases, leaving 5 bases not matched to a gene. Germline loops: CDR1 SGHTA, CDR2 FQGNSA. The CDR3 length is 14 residues. The CDR3 nucleotides read TGTGCCAGCAGCGCGACTAGCGGGAGTGGTGAGCAGTTCTTC. Translating it yields CASSATSGSGEQFF.

This chain joins TRBV2 and TRBJ2-7; D is perhaps TRBD1 or TRBD2 (5 bases each). The CDR3 length is 15 residues. The germline CDR1 and CDR2 sequences are SNHLY and FYNNEI. Trimming pared 6 bases from V and 0 bases from J, leaving 15 bases between. The CDR3 loop reads CASSLGTGSSYEQYF. The CDR3 nucleotides read TGTGCCAGCAGCCTAGGGACGGGTAGCTCCTACGAGCAGTACTTC. The full variable domain, completed using reference TRBV2 and TRBJ2-7, is EPEVTQTPSHQVTQMGQEVILRCVPISNHLYFYWYRQILGQKVEFLVSFYNNEISEKSEIFDDQFSVERPDGSNFTLKIRSTKLEDSAMYFCASSLGTGSSYEQYFGPGTRLTVT.

This chain uses TRBV5-4 with TRBJ1-2; the D is unclear. Trimming pared 1 base from V and 2 bases from J, leaving 6 bases between. The CDR3 sequence is 13 residues long. Germline lookup yields CDR1 SGHNT and CDR2 YYREEE (reference sequence). The chain's CDR3 is CASSLNGNYGYTF. For the CDR3, the DNA is TGTGCCAGCAGCTTGAACGGGAACTATGGCTACACCTTC.

The chain links TRBV25-1 to TRBJ2-2, with D tentatively TRBD2 (5 bases). CDR1 is MGHDK, CDR2 SYGVNS, per germline. The CDR3 contains 16 residues. Trimming removed 6 bases at V and 0 bases at J, with 14 bases between. The CDR3 region has the DNA TGTGCCAGCAGGGATAAAGGAGGACCGAACACCGGGGAGCTGTTTTTT. It yields the protein CASRDKGGPNTGELFF.

This clonotype was seen more than once but under ten times. The V and J genes are TRBV28 and TRBJ2-7, with 11 bases identical to TRBD2. J gave up 2 bases and V 5 bases, and 5 bases lay outside the gene matches. This CDR3 is 15 amino acids long. Germline loops: CDR1 MDHEN, CDR2 SYDVKM. CDR3 sequence reads: CASSDTSGGPYEQYF. As DNA, the CDR3 is TGTGCCAGCAGTGACACTAGCGGGGGTCCCTACGAGCAGTACTTC. Combining the CDR3 with reference TRBV28 and TRBJ2-7 gives the whole variable domain DVKVTQSSRYLVKRTGEKVFLECVQDMDHENMFWYRQDPGLGLRLIYFSYDVKMKEKGDIPEGYSVSREKKERFSLILESASTNQTSMYLCASSDTSGGPYEQYFGPGTRLTVT.

The rearrangement uses TRBV6-1 and TRBJ2-1; possible D gene TRBD2, 5 bases. Germline CDR1 MNHNS, CDR2 SASEGT. The CDR3 extends over 14 amino acids. CDR3 loop: CVSEAASSYNEQFF. In nucleotides, the CDR3 is TGTGTCTCGGAGGCGGCGAGCTCCTACAATGAGCAGTTCTTC.

The table lists this clonotype with a few counts. Here the CDR3 DNA reads TGCGCCAGCAGTCAATCATGCCGGGACAGATCCGAGCAGTACTTC. Amino acids: CASSQSCRDRSEQYF. V usage is TRBV23-1 and J usage is TRBJ2-7, with TRBD1 matching over 7 bases. TRBV23-1 is flagged as an ORF with uncertain function. J gave up 6 bases and V 0 bases, and 8 bases lay outside the gene matches. The CDR3 extends over 15 amino acids.